The subject of this entry is one T cell receptor (beta chain). Its antigen is not identified. Distinct nucleotide sequences in the sample also encode this CDR3. These data are taken from a study of cytomegalovirus exposure and HLA in healthy donors. Study background: Researchers previously reported finding fewer than 140 million unique TCR beta sequences from 150 million to 200 million T cells. Roughly 80% of more than 300 genotyped donors fell in the Caucasian-associated ancestry cluster.

The CDR3 is 13 residues long. The V gene's germline CDR1 is SGDLS and CDR2 YYNGEE. Trimming shortened V by 4 bases and J by 1 base, and 8 bases separated the two germline ends. PCR employed 60 Vbeta and 13 Jbeta primers. This table comes from immunoSEQ multiplex PCR, and its TCRdb copy is limited to in-frame clones, with some not included. The data hold about 160,000 clones, with about 71% observed a single time. Study-level points and caveats: Researchers catalogued over 150 TCR beta chains as cytomegalovirus-associated.

Each of the donors was a healthy bone marrow donor. Sample: PBMCs. The chain combines TRBV9 with TRBJ1-1, with D perhaps TRBD1 (6 bases). The clonotype was recovered from a woman aged 25-40 years in good health and CMV-seronegative. The CDR3 bases are TGTGCCAGCAGCTCGGGACAGAACACTGAAGCTTTCTTT. It codes for CASSSGQNTEAFF.